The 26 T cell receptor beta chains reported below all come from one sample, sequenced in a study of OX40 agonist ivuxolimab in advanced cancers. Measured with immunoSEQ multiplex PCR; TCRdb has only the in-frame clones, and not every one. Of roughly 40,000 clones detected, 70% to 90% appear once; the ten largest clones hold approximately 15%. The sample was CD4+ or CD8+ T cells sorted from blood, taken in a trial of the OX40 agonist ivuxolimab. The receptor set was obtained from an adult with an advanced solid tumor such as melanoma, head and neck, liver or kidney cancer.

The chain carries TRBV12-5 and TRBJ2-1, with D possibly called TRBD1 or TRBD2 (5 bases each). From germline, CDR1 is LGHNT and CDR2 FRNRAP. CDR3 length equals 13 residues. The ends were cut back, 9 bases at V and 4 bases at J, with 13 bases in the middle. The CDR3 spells CASRGWGYNEQFF. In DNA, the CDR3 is TGTGCTAGCCGCGGGTGGGGGTACAATGAGCAGTTCTTC.

The CDR3 DNA reads as TGTGCCATCAGTGGGGGACAGGGACCAGATACGCAGTATTTT. It yields the protein CAISGGQGPDTQYF. The V and J genes are TRBV10-3 and TRBJ2-3, with 9 bases fitting TRBD1. The CDR3 has 14 residues. V shed 4 bases, J shed 4 bases, and the junction held 3 bases outside the gene matches. The germline gives CDR1 ENHRY, CDR2 SYGVKD.

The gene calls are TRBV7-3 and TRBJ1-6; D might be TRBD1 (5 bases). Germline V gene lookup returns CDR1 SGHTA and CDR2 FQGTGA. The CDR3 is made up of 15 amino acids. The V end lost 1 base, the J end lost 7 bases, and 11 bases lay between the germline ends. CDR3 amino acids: CASSLNTAGNSPLHF. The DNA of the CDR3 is TGTGCCAGCAGCTTAAATACGGCAGGGAATTCACCCCTCCACTTT.

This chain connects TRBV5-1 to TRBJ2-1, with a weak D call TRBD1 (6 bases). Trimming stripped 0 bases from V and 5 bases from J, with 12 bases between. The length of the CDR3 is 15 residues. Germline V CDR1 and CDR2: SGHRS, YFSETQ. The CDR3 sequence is CASSLVVGANNEQFF. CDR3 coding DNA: TGCGCCAGCAGCTTGGTAGTGGGGGCAAACAATGAGCAGTTCTTC.

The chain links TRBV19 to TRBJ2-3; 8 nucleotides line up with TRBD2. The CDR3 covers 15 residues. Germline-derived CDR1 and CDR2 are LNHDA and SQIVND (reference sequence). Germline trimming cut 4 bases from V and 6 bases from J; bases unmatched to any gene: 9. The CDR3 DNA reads TGTGCCAGTAGTAAGCCGCCAGCGGGAGTGGATACGCAGTATTTT. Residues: CASSKPPAGVDTQYF.

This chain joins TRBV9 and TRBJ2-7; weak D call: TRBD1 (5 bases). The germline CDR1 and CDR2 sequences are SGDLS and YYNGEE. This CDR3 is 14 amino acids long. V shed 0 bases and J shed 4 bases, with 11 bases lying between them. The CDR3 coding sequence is TGTGCCAGCAGCGTAGGGCAGGGAAGATACGAGCAGTACTTC. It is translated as CASSVGQGRYEQYF.

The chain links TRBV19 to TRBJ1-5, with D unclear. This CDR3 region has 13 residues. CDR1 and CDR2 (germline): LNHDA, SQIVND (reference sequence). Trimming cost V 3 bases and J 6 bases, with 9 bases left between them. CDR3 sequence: CASSIRAAQPQHF. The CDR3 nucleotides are TGTGCCAGTAGTATCCGGGCAGCTCAGCCCCAGCATTTT.

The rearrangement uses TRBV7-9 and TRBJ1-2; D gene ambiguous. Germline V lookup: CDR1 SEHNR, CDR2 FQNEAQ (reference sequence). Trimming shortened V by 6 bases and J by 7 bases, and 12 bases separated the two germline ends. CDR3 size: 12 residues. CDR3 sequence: CASSLDRGGYTF. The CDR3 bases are TGTGCCAGCAGTCTTGACCGGGGTGGCTACACCTTC.

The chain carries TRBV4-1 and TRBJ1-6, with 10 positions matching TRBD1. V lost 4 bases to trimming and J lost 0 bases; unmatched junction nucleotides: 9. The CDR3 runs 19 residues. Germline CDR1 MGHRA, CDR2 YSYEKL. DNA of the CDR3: TGCGCCAGCAGCCCGGGACAGGGGCGTTCGAGCTCCTATAATTCACCCCTCCACTTT. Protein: CASSPGQGRSSSYNSPLHF.

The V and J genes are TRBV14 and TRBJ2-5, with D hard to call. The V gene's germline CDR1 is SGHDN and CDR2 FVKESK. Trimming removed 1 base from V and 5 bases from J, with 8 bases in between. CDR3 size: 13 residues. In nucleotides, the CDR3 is TGTGCCAGCAGCCAAGGGGGATGGGAGACCCAGTACTTC. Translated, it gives CASSQGGWETQYF.

CDR3 in amino acids: CASSLVGSADTQYF. The CDR3 coding sequence is TGTGCCAGCAGCTTGGTTGGGTCCGCAGATACGCAGTATTTT. The chain links TRBV5-6 to TRBJ2-3; D is ambiguous. The ends were cut back, 0 bases at V and 4 bases at J, with 9 bases in the middle. Per the germline V gene, CDR1 is SGHDT and CDR2 is YYEEEE. CDR3 size: 14 residues.

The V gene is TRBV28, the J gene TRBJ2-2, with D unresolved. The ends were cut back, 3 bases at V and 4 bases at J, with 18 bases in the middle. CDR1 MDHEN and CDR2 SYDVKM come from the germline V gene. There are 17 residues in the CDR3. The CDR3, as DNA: TGTGCCAGCAGTTTGCTCCAGTTAAACTCGGGCACCGGGGAGCTGTTTTTT. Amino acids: CASSLLQLNSGTGELFF.

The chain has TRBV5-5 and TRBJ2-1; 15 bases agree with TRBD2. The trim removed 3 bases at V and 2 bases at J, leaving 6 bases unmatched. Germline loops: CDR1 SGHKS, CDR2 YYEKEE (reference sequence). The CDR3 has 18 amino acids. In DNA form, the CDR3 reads TGTGCCAGCAGCTCCTTAGGACTAGCGGGAGGGCCCTACAATGAGCAGTTCTTC. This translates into CASSSLGLAGGPYNEQFF. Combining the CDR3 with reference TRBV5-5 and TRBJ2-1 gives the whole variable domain DAGVTQSPTHLIKTRGQQVTLRCSPISGHKSVSWYQQVLGQGPQFIFQYYEKEERGRGNFPDRFSARQFPNYSSELNVNALLLGDSALYLCASSSLGLAGGPYNEQFFGPGTRLTVL.

CDR3: CASSQVGRKTQYF. CDR3 bases: TGTGCCAGCAGCCAAGTGGGTAGAAAGACCCAGTACTTC. The V gene is TRBV4-2, the J gene TRBJ2-5; D gene uncertain. The CDR3 spans 13 residues. Per the germline V gene, CDR1 is LGHNA and CDR2 is YNFKEQ. The V end was cut by 1 base, the J end by 6 bases, with 9 bases between.

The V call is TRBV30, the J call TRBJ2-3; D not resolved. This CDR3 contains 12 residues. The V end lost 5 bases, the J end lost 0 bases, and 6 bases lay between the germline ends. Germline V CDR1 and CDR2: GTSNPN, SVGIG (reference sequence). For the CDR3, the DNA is TGTGCCTGGTCGGCTAGCACAGATACGCAGTATTTT. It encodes CAWSASTDTQYF. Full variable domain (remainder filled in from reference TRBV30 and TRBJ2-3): SQTIHQWPATLVQPVGSPLSLECTVEGTSNPNLYWYRQAAGRGLQLLFYSVGIGQISSEVPQNLSASRPQDRQFILSSKKLLLSDSGFYLCAWSASTDTQYFGPGTRLTVL.

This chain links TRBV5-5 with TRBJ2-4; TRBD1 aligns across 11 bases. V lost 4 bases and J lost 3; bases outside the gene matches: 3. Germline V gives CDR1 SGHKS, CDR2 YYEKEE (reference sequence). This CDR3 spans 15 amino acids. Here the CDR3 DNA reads TGTGCCAGCAGCCCGGGGACAGGGGGCAAAAACATTCAGTACTTC. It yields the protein CASSPGTGGKNIQYF.

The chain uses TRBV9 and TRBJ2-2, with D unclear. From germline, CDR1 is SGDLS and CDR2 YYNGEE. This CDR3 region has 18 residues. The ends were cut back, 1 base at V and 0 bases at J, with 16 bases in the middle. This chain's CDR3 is CASSVREGYHANTGELFF. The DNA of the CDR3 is TGTGCCAGCAGCGTAAGGGAAGGTTACCACGCGAACACCGGGGAGCTGTTTTTT.

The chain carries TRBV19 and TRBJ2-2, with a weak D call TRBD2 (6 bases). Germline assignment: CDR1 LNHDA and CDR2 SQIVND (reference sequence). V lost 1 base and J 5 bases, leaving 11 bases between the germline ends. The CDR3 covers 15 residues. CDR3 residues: CASSIGGARTGELFF. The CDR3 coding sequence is TGTGCCAGTAGTATAGGCGGGGCGAGGACCGGGGAGCTGTTTTTT.

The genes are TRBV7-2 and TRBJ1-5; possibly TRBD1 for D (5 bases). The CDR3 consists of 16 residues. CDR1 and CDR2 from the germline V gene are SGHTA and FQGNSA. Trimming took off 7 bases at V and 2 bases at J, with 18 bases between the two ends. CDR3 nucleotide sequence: TGTGCCAGCACCCCAAGGGGCATCCGAGGCAATCAGCCCCAGCATTTT. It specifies CASTPRGIRGNQPQHF.

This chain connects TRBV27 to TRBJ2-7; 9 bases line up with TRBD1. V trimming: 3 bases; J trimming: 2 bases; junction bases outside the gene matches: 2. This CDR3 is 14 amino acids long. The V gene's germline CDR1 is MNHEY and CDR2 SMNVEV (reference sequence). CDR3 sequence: CASSFGQGTYEQYF. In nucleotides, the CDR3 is TGTGCCAGCAGTTTTGGACAGGGGACCTACGAGCAGTACTTC.

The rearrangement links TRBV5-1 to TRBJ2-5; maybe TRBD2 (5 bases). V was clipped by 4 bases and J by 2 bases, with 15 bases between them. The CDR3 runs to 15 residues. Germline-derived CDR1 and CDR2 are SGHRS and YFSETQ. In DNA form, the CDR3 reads TGCGCCAGCAGCGGCCAGACCACGGGGCAAGAGACCCAGTACTTC. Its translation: CASSGQTTGQETQYF.

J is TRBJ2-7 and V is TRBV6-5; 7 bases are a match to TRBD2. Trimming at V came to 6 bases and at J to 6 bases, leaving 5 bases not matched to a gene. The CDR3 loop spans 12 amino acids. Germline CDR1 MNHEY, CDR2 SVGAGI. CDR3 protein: CASSRTRFEQYF. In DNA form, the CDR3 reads TGTGCCAGCAGCCGGACTAGGTTCGAGCAGTACTTC.

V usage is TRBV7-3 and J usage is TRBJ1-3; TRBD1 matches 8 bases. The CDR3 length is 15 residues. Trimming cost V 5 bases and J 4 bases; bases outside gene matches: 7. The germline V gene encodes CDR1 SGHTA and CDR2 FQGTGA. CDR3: CASSLDRGHGNTIYF. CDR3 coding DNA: TGTGCCAGCAGCCTAGACAGGGGACACGGAAACACCATATATTTT.

As DNA, the CDR3 is TGTGCCAGCAGTGCTGTAGGGAGATACAGGGGAAACAATGAGCAGTTCTTC. Translated, it gives CASSAVGRYRGNNEQFF. The chain has TRBV11-2 and TRBJ2-1, with 7 positions matching TRBD1. Looked up from germline, CDR1 is SGHAT and CDR2 is FQNNGV. The CDR3 has 17 amino acids. Trimming took 6 bases from V and 5 from J; bases not matched to a gene: 16.

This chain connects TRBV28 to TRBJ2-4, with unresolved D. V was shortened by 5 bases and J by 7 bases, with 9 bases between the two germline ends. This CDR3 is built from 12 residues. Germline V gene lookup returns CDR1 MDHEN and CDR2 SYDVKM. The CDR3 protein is CASSTTANIQYF. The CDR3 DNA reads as TGTGCCAGCAGTACAACAGCTAACATTCAGTACTTC.

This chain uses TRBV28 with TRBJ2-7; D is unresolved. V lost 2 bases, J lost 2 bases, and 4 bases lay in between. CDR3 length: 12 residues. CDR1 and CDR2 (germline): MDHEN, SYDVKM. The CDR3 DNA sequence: TGTGCCAGCAGTTTAATTCCCTACGAGCAGTACTTC. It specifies CASSLIPYEQYF.